Sequencing of this T cell receptor beta chain was carried out in a study of cytotoxic CD8 clonotypes in ibrutinib-treated CLL. Background on the study: Patients: eleven to twelve relapsed/refractory, roughly 16 treatment-naive, fewer than 18 IGHV unmutated. The study's findings and limits: The public clonotypes identified were infrequent and showed contraction or stability on treatment.

The protocol was immunoSEQ multiplex PCR, while the TCRdb copy is restricted to in-frame clones and leaves out a portion. The table includes approximately 84,000 clones, just over 85% detected once. A word on this clone: The antigen remains undetermined.

CDR1 is SGHTA, CDR2 FQGNSA, per germline. V gave up 3 bases and J gave up 3 bases, with 9 bases separating them. This CDR3 is 13 amino acids long. This chain uses TRBV7-2 with TRBJ2-7, with a tentative D call TRBD1 (6 bases). This clonotype was obtained from a human donor with chronic lymphocytic leukemia. Sequences were derived from PBMCs, sampled before ibrutinib treatment. In DNA form, the CDR3 reads TGTGCCAGCAGCTTTTTAGGGGGCTACGAGCAGTACTTC. Amino acid sequence: CASSFLGGYEQYF. The full variable domain, with the rest looked up from reference TRBV7-2 and TRBJ2-7, is GAGVSQSPSNKVTEKGKDVELRCDPISGHTALYWYRQSLGQGLEFLIYFQGNSAPDKSGLPSDRFSAERTGGSVSTLTIQRTQQEDSAVYLCASSFLGGYEQYFGPGTRLTVT.